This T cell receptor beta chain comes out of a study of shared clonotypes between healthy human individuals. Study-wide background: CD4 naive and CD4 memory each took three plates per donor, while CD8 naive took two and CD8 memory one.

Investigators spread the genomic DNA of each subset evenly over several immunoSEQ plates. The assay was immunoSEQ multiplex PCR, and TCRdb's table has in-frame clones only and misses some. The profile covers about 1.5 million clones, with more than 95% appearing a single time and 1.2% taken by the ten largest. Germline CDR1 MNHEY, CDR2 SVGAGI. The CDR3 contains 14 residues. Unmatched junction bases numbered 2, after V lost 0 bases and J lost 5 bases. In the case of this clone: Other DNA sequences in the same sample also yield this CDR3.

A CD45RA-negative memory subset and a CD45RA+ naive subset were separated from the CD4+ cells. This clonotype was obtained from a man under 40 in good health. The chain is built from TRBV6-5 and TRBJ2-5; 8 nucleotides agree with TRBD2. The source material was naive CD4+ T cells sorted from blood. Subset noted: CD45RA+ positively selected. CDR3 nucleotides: TGTGCCAGCAGTTACTCCGGGACTAGTGAGACCCAGTACTTC. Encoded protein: CASSYSGTSETQYF.